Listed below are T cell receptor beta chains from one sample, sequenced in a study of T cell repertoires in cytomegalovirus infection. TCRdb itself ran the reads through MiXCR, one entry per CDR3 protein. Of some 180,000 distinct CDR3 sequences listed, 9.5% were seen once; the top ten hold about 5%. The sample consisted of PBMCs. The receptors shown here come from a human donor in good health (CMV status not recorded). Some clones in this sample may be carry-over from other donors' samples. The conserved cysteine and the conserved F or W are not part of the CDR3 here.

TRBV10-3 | AIGKDTIY
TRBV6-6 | ATATGVSNQPQH
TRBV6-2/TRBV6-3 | ASSYPGREITDTQY
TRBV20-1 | SARLPASRRPDTQY
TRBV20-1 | SAPYRTGETQY
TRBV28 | ASSPGGVIGYT
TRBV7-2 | ASSSRSPLRLAGGQGDTQY
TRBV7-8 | ASSFLRTGLNTEAF
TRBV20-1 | SARVDIVREGTEAF
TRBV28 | ASRDNSPLH
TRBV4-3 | ASSQDQRQTYTEAF
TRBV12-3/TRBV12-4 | ASSSRDRGTYEQY
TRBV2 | ASRTPGTALYGYI
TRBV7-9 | ASSRTGGPAQPQH
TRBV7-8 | ASSLSGTETYEQY
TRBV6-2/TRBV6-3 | ASSYLPADQETQY
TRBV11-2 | ASSYGTAERTDTQY
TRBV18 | ASSPPSLARGDTQY
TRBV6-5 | ANLTGTGRDEQY
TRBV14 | ASSQSQSGTQY
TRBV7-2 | ASSLEIRQGGYEQY
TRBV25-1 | ASSEFLGRNTEAF
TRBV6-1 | ASSLGDRGSTEAF
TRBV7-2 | ASTRTGGDYGYT
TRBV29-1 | SVGGLSYEQY
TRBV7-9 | ASSDHSMTGAKSPLH
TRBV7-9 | ASSSSASLHYEQY
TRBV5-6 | ASSLIVGNEQF
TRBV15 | ATSKAGTGYNEQF
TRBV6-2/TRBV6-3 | ASSPEQGAAYNEQF
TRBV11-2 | ASSLGRGRDQETQY
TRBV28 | ASSSVGGGNYGYT
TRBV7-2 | ASSPPTGTGNTIY